The TCR beta chain under discussion was sequenced for a study of blood T cell repertoires in COVID-19. Produced via immunoSEQ multiplex PCR; TCRdb's table is partial and in-frame only. The sample contains about 87,000 clones, about 79% of which appear only once. The CDR3 is 14 amino acids. The germline V gene encodes CDR1 SGHDT and CDR2 YYEEEE. V shed 3 bases and J 8 bases; nucleotides not matched to a gene: 3. V is TRBV5-6 and J is TRBJ1-6; 9 bases agree with TRBD1. The receptor's source is a woman in her forties or fifties with acute or convalescent COVID-19. Specimen: peripheral blood. Written as DNA, the CDR3 is TGTGCCAGCAGCTGGGGACAGGGAGATTCACCCCTCCACTTT. Its translation is CASSWGQGDSPLHF. The full variable domain, its missing parts supplied by reference TRBV5-6 and TRBJ1-6, is DAGVTQSPTHLIKTRGQQVTLRCSPKSGHDTVSWYQQALGQGPQFIFQYYEEEERQRGNFPDRFSGHQFPNYSSELNVNALLLGDSALYLCASSWGQGDSPLHFGNGTRLTVT.